This T cell receptor (beta chain) derives from a study of T cells in Graves' hyperthyroidism and ophthalmopathy. The CDR3 totals 14 residues. V was cut by 0 bases and J by 0 bases, with 3 bases left in between. Germline V gene lookup returns CDR1 SGHRS and CDR2 YFSETQ. Using RNA transcripts as the source, TCR beta CDR3 regions were amplified. HTBI primers were used for first-round RT-PCR of the TCR CDR3. TCRdb itself ran the multiplex PCR reads through MiXCR, one entry per CDR3 protein. The sample lists a few hundred thousand distinct CDR3 sequences, 15% seen once, with approximately 29% in the top ten. The sample holds many counts of this clonotype.

This chain uses TRBV5-1 with TRBJ2-2; unclear D gene. Sequencing input: blood. This TCR derives from a woman aged 30 to 39 with Graves' hyperthyroidism. The CDR3: CASSLVPNTGELFF. The CDR3, as DNA: TGCGCCAGCAGCTTGGTCCCGAACACCGGGGAGCTGTTTTTT.